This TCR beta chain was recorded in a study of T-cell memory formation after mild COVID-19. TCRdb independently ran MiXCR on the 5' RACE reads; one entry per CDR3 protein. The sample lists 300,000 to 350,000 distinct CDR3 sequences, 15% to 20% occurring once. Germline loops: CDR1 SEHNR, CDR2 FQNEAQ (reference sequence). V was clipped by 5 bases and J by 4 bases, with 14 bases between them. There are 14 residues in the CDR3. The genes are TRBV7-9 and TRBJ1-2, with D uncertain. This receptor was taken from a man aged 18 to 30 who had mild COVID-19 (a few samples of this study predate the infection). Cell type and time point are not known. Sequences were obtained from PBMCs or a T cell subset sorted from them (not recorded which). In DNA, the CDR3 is TGTGCCAGCAGCGCCGACAACCTTTTCTATGGCTACACCTTC. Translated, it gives CASSADNLFYGYTF.